Shown below are 3 T cell receptor beta chains from a single sample sequenced in a study of cytomegalovirus exposure and HLA in healthy donors. The study ran its PCR with 60 Vbeta and 13 Jbeta primers. Profiling relied on immunoSEQ multiplex PCR, and the TCRdb table lists in-frame clones only, not all of them. The sample holds about 160,000 clones, approximately 75% seen once. The sample comprised PBMCs. The receptors come from a man aged 50-60 years in good health and CMV-seropositive.

The chain carries TRBV5-4 and TRBJ1-2; D gene uncertain. Trimming took off 4 bases at V and 8 bases at J, with 15 bases between the two ends. CDR1 is SGHNT, CDR2 YYREEE, per germline (reference sequence). This CDR3 contains 13 residues. The CDR3 nucleotides read TGTGCCAGCAGCCTTAGGCCGGGAGAGGGCTACACCTTC. Amino acids: CASSLRPGEGYTF.

The gene calls are TRBV4-3 and TRBJ1-4; a possible D gene is TRBD1 (5 bases). Trimming stripped 1 base from V and 8 bases from J, with 17 bases between. Germline V gene lookup returns CDR1 LGHNA and CDR2 YSLEER. CDR3 length: 16 amino acids. DNA for the CDR3: TGCGCCAGCAGCCAAGTTGATGTGGGGGGAAGCGAAAAACTGTTTTTT. As protein: CASSQVDVGGSEKLFF.

The CDR3 is CASSRTADTQYF. The CDR3 region has the DNA TGTGCCAGCAGCCGAACGGCAGATACGCAGTATTTT. This rearrangement joins TRBV9 to TRBJ2-3; D uncertain. CDR1 is SGDLS, CDR2 YYNGEE, per germline. The V and J ends lost 4 bases and 4 bases respectively, with 7 bases between them. This CDR3 is 12 amino acids long.